This T cell receptor (beta chain) was sequenced in a study of blood T cell repertoires in COVID-19. About the research overall: Whether acute or convalescent, the COVID-19 samples came from the United States, Italy and Spain. PBMCs, B-cell-depleted T cells, or T cells provided the cDNA or gDNA that made up the material.

The CDR3 loop spans 13 amino acids. J was trimmed by 7 bases and V by 8 bases; bases with no gene match: 7. CDR1 MDHEN and CDR2 SYDVKM come from the germline V gene. Per the authors' pipeline: The assay estimated nucleated cells by amplifying reference gene primers. Sequenced by immunoSEQ multiplex PCR; TCRdb stores in-frame clones only, minus some. The V and J calls and the clone size are those of that table, but D and trimming were determined from the DNA. The table shows roughly 200,000 clones, with 80% to 85% occurring only once. The Seattle patients, enrolled during active infection, were followed longitudinally. This clone was detected once.

Input material: peripheral blood. The TCR originated in a woman in her 40s with COVID-19, enrolled during active disease. The rearrangement joins TRBV28 to TRBJ1-5, with 8 bases fitting TRBD1. The CDR3 loop reads CASVGTGRQPQHF. CDR3 nucleotide sequence: TGTGCCAGCGTTGGGACAGGACGCCAGCCCCAGCATTTT.